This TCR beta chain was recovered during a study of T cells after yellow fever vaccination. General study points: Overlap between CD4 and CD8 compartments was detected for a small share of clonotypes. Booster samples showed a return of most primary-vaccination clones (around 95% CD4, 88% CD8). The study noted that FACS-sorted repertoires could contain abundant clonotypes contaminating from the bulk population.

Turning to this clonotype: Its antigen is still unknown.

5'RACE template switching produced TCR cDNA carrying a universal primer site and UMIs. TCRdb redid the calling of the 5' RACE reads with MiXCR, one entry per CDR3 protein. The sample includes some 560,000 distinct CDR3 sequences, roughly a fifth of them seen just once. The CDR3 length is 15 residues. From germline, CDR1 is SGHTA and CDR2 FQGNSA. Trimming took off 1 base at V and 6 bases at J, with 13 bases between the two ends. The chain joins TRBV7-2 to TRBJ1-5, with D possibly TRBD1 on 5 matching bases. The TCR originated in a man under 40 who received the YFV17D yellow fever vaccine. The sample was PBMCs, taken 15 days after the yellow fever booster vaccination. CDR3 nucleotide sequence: TGTGCCAGCAGCTTAGTAGTGTCAGGGCGTCAGCCCCAGCATTTT. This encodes CASSLVVSGRQPQHF.